This passage covers 25 T cell receptor beta chains from one sample sequenced in a study of T cell repertoires in cytomegalovirus infection. These receptors lack a known antigen. MiXCR, run by TCRdb on the reads, gives a single entry per CDR3 protein. This sample has roughly 110,000 distinct CDR3 sequences, with roughly 9.1% found just once. Sequenced material: PBMCs, sequenced either directly or after in vitro stimulation (not recorded which). These receptors all come from a human donor in good health (CMV status not recorded). Some clones in this sample may be carry-over from other donors' samples.

This clonotype was seen many times. CDR3 sequence: CASSLGLYYEQYV. The CDR3 DNA sequence: TGTGCCAGCAGCTTAGGACTGTACTACGAGCAGTACGTC. This chain links TRBV11-2 with TRBJ2-7; D is undetermined. Trimming stripped 1 base from V and 3 bases from J, with 7 bases between. This CDR3 has 13 amino acids. Germline V lookup: CDR1 SGHAT, CDR2 FQNNGV.

This clonotype was seen at least ten times. The gene calls are TRBV6-2 or TRBV6-3 and TRBJ2-7; 8 bases agree with TRBD2. The V gene's germline CDR1 is MNHEY and CDR2 SVGEGT. The J segment lost 2 bases and the V segment lost 2 bases, leaving 8 bases of the junction unmatched. CDR3 length: 16 residues. The DNA of the CDR3 is TGTGCCAGCAGTTACCGGAGCGGGAGAAGTACCTACGAGCAGTACGTC. The encoded protein is CASSYRSGRSTYEQYV.

This clonotype was observed a handful of times. The rearrangement links TRBV6-2 or TRBV6-3 to TRBJ2-1, with 7 positions matching TRBD2. Per germline, CDR1 MNHEY and CDR2 SVGEGT. The CDR3 has 15 amino acids. The V gene end was trimmed by 5 bases and the J gene end by 4 bases; junction bases not matched to a gene: 8. Here the CDR3 reads CASSPRESIYNEQFF. CDR3 DNA sequence: TGTGCCAGCAGTCCGCGGGAGTCTATTTACAATGAGCAGTTCTTC.

This clonotype appeared many times. This sequence joins TRBV7-2 and TRBJ2-1; D is undetermined. V shed 2 bases and J shed 0 bases, with 11 bases lying between them. The CDR3 loop spans 16 amino acids. Germline V gene data show CDR1 as SGHTA and CDR2 as FQGNSA. The CDR3 bases are TGTGCCAGCAGCTTAACGGCCCTCCTCTCCTACAATGAGCAGTTCTTC. It codes for CASSLTALLSYNEQFF.

This clonotype has ten or more counts. The V gene is TRBV6-6, the J gene TRBJ2-3; 11 bases fit TRBD2. CDR1 is MNHNY, CDR2 SVGAGI, per germline (reference sequence). The CDR3 has 16 amino acids. V dropped 4 bases and J dropped 1; count of bases not matched to a gene: 4. The CDR3: CASSSLAGGGTDTQYF. CDR3 DNA sequence: TGTGCCAGCAGTTCCTTAGCGGGAGGGGGCACAGATACGCAGTATTTT.

As concerns this clonotype: In this CDR3 the conserved last residue, phenylalanine or tryptophan, is missing, so a read error is likely. The DNA is omitted, as the CDR3 cannot be located on it reliably, and the CDR3 follows TCRdb's listing. V usage is TRBV23-1 and J usage is TRBJ2-7; the table names TRBD1, a call not compared with the DNA. TRBV23-1 is identified as an open reading frame with a role that is uncertain. The CDR3 sequence runs 12 residues, both termini included. This chain's CDR3 is CASSHYWDTRVG.

This clonotype was found a few times. The chain uses TRBV19 and TRBJ2-2; D is unclear. Germline CDR1 is LNHDA and CDR2 is SQIVND (reference sequence). The CDR3 is 14 residues long. V lost 1 base and J 1 base, leaving 4 bases between the germline ends. This chain's CDR3 is CASSIARNTGELFF. DNA of the CDR3: TGTGCCAGTAGTATAGCCCGGAACACCGGGGAGCTGTTTTTT.

This clonotype occurred many times. CDR3 sequence (DNA): TGTGCCAGCATGGCGCTAGCGGGAGGGCTTAGGTCCTACAATGAGCAGTTCTTC. Amino acid sequence: CASMALAGGLRSYNEQFF. The V gene is TRBV27, the J gene TRBJ2-1; 12 nucleotides agree with TRBD2. Losses at the gene ends were 7 bases for V and 1 base for J; bases not matched to a gene: 11. This CDR3 comprises 18 residues. CDR1 and CDR2 (germline): MNHEY, SMNVEV (reference sequence).

This clonotype was picked up a small number of times. The CDR3 region has the DNA TGTGCCAGCAGCTGGGACAGGGAAGATGGCTACACCTTC. It is translated as CASSWDREDGYTF. The genes are TRBV2 and TRBJ1-2; the match to TRBD1 covers 9 bases. The CDR3 spans 13 residues. The germline gives CDR1 SNHLY, CDR2 FYNNEI. V lost 6 bases and J lost 6; bases outside the gene matches: 5.

This clonotype was detected many times. V and J are TRBV6-5 and TRBJ2-3; D is undetermined. Germline V gene sequence: CDR1 MNHEY, CDR2 SVGAGI. The V end was cut by 2 bases, the J end by 6 bases, with 15 bases between. CDR3 size: 15 residues. The CDR3 region has the DNA TGTGCCAGCAGTTACCGGGCAGCTGAAGTGGATACGCAGTATTTT. Residues: CASSYRAAEVDTQYF.

About this clonotype: A much larger clone is a single base away; this may be a read error. The V call is TRBV7-6, the J call TRBJ1-2; D not resolved. Germline values: CDR1 SGHVS, CDR2 FNYEAQ. This CDR3 spans 14 amino acids. Trimming took 4 bases from V and 2 from J, leaving 11 bases between them. The CDR3 nucleotides read TGTGCCAGCAGCTCAGACCCGGGCAACTATGGCTACACCTTC. It specifies CASSSDPGNYGYTF.

This clonotype came up a few times. The chain uses TRBV5-1 and TRBJ2-3, with 8 positions matching TRBD1. Germline V gene lookup returns CDR1 SGHRS and CDR2 YFSETQ. The trim removed 4 bases at V and 1 base at J, leaving 8 bases unmatched. CDR3 length equals 16 residues. The CDR3 nucleotides read TGCGCCAGCAGCGGGAGCAGGGGGCAAGGCACAGATACGCAGTATTTT. This encodes CASSGSRGQGTDTQYF. The variable domain in full, completed from reference TRBV5-1 and TRBJ2-3, reads KAGVTQTPRYLIKTRGQQVTLSCSPISGHRSVSWYQQTPGQGLQFLFEYFSETQRNKGNFPGRFSGRQFSNSRSEMNVSTLELGDSALYLCASSGSRGQGTDTQYFGPGTRLTVL.

The sample holds one count of this clonotype. This chain uses TRBV27 with TRBJ1-5, with TRBD1 identical over 7 bases. Losses at the gene ends were 5 bases for V and 3 bases for J; bases not matched to a gene: 7. Germline CDR1 and CDR2: MNHEY and SMNVEV (reference sequence). CDR3 length: 15 residues. CDR3 in DNA: TGTGCCAGCAGTACGACAGGGCTTGACAATCAGCCCCAGCATTTT. Residues: CASSTTGLDNQPQHF.

This clonotype has at least ten counts. The chain has TRBV7-2 and TRBJ1-2; unclear D gene. Germline V gene sequence: CDR1 SGHTA, CDR2 FQGNSA. The CDR3 is 12 residues long. Trimming left V 5 bases short and J 5 bases short, with 9 bases between. CDR3 loop: CASSPAPYGYTF. DNA for the CDR3: TGTGCCAGCAGCCCGGCCCCTTATGGCTACACCTTC.

This clonotype was observed many times. The J gene is TRBJ2-7, the V gene TRBV7-3; D is tentatively TRBD1 or TRBD2 (6 bases each). V dropped 2 bases and J dropped 2 bases, with 13 bases sitting between them. The CDR3 runs 15 residues. Germline CDR1 SGHTA, CDR2 FQGTGA. The CDR3 coding sequence is TGTGCCAGCAGCTTACAGGGGCGGGGACCCTACGAGCAGTACTTC. As protein: CASSLQGRGPYEQYF.

Only one count was recorded for this clonotype. The chain joins TRBV7-9 to TRBJ2-5; the D gene is possibly TRBD2 (6 bases). Germline V CDR1 and CDR2: SEHNR, FQNEAQ (reference sequence). There are 15 residues in the CDR3. V shed 1 base and J shed 0 bases, with 9 bases lying between them. The CDR3 coding sequence is TGTGCCAGCAGCTTAGGGGGGGAGTACCAAGAGACCCAGTACTTC. Translating gives CASSLGGEYQETQYF. The variable domain in full, completed from reference TRBV7-9 and TRBJ2-5, reads DTGVSQNPRHKITKRGQNVTFRCDPISEHNRLYWYRQTLGQGPEFLTYFQNEAQLEKSRLLSDRFSAERPKGSFSTLEIQRTEQGDSAMYLCASSLGGEYQETQYFGPGTRLLVL.

This clonotype counts as medium-sized (0.01 to 0.1%). The chain combines TRBV6-2 or TRBV6-3 with TRBJ2-7; D might be TRBD1 (6 bases). The CDR3 covers 15 residues. Trimming cost V 7 bases and J 2 bases, with 18 bases left between them. CDR1 MNHEY and CDR2 SVGEGT come from the germline V gene. For the CDR3, the DNA is TGTGCCAGCACTCCAGGACCGGGACAAACCTACGAGCAGTACTTC. It is translated as CASTPGPGQTYEQYF.

The chain couples TRBV30 to TRBJ2-6; 9 bases map to TRBD2. The V segment lost 2 bases and the J segment 1 base; nucleotides outside the gene matches: 6. Germline V CDR1 and CDR2: GTSNPN, SVGIG (reference sequence). The CDR3 sequence is 17 residues long. The CDR3 here is CAWSFWTSASGANVLTF. CDR3 DNA sequence: TGTGCCTGGAGTTTCTGGACTAGCGCTTCTGGGGCCAACGTCCTGACTTTC. Complete variable domain (other parts from reference TRBV30 and TRBJ2-6): SQTIHQWPATLVQPVGSPLSLECTVEGTSNPNLYWYRQAAGRGLQLLFYSVGIGQISSEVPQNLSASRPQDRQFILSSKKLLLSDSGFYLCAWSFWTSASGANVLTFGAGSRLTVL.

A word on this clonotype: This sequence may be a read error, since a much larger clone differs from it by one base. The chain uses TRBV27 and TRBJ2-3; tentatively, D is TRBD2 (5 bases). The V gene's germline CDR1 is MNHEY and CDR2 SMNVEV (reference sequence). The CDR3 extends over 12 amino acids. The CDR3 is CARSPTGDTQYF. CDR3 sequence (DNA): TGTGCCCGCAGTCCCACGGGGGATACGCAGTATTTT.

The chain has TRBV18 and TRBJ2-3; TRBD2 matches 8 bases. This CDR3 contains 17 residues. Germline lookup yields CDR1 KGHSH and CDR2 LQKENI. V was pared by 0 bases and J by 1 base, with 6 bases of the junction left unmatched. This CDR3 reads CASSPPGSSGRTDTQYF. CDR3 DNA: TGTGCCAGCTCACCACCGGGGTCTAGCGGGCGCACAGATACGCAGTATTTT.

This clonotype was recorded at least ten times. V gene TRBV7-6 combines with J gene TRBJ2-5; 8 bases line up with TRBD2. Unmatched junction bases numbered 9, after V lost 5 bases and J lost 1 base. Germline V gives CDR1 SGHVS, CDR2 FNYEAQ. The CDR3 is made up of 16 amino acids. CDR3 protein: CASSPPGGGIQETQYF. As DNA, the CDR3 is TGTGCCAGCAGCCCGCCGGGGGGGGGCATCCAAGAGACCCAGTACTTC.

Concerning this clonotype itself: This may arise from a read error, as a much more abundant clone is one base away. The CDR3 protein is CASSSDPHKRERKDTQYF. CDR3 DNA sequence: TGTGCCAGCAGCTCCGACCCCCATAAGCGGGAGCGGAAAGATACGCAGTATTTT. J is TRBJ2-3 and V is TRBV7-2; 8 positions agree with TRBD2. The germline CDR1 and CDR2 sequences are SGHTA and FQGNSA. V shed 4 bases and J 5 bases; nucleotides not matched to a gene: 17. The CDR3 spans 18 residues.

The sample holds a few counts of this clonotype. This chain uses TRBV5-1 with TRBJ1-1; D uncertain. Trimming removed 3 bases at V and 5 bases at J, with 14 bases between. Germline V gene lookup returns CDR1 SGHRS and CDR2 YFSETQ. This CDR3 comprises 14 residues. CDR3 DNA: TGCGCCAGCAGCTCCGGGCCTGCGGGGACTGAAGCTTTCTTT. Translation: CASSSGPAGTEAFF.

This clonotype was detected many times. This chain connects TRBV5-5 to TRBJ1-5; D unclear. V was clipped by 2 bases and J by 4 bases, with 13 bases between them. The CDR3 has 15 amino acids. Germline values: CDR1 SGHKS, CDR2 YYEKEE (reference sequence). The CDR3, as DNA: TGTGCCAGCAGCTTATTACAGTCGATTAATCAGCCCCAGCATTTT. This sequence encodes CASSLLQSINQPQHF.

V usage is TRBV20-1 and J usage is TRBJ1-5; 7 nucleotides match TRBD1. Trimming cost V 4 bases and J 2 bases; bases outside gene matches: 5. This CDR3 has 14 residues. Germline CDR1 DFQATT, CDR2 SNEGSKA (reference sequence). The CDR3 sequence is CSAMDRLGNQPQHF. The CDR3 bases are TGCAGTGCTATGGACAGGTTAGGCAATCAGCCCCAGCATTTT.